This T cell receptor beta chain was recorded in a study of CD8+ T cells in alopecia areata. Study context: Tofacitinib was given for 6 to 18 months, then stopped for 6 months.

Per germline, CDR1 GTSNPN and CDR2 SVGIG (reference sequence). The CDR3 runs 14 residues. J was trimmed by 8 bases and V by 4 bases; bases with no gene match: 10. The treatment here: oral pan-JAK inhibitor, 5-10 mg twice daily. Overall study results and limits: Higher clonality than in normal scalp was seen in lesional scalp, especially alopecia totalis/universalis. While tofacitinib was given, many expanded lesional clones persisted in scalp and blood. Links between baseline CD8+ expansion and response need larger treated cohorts.

This clone has a handful of counts. The antigen is not known. cDNA reverse transcribed from extracted RNA served as the sequencing template. The data were produced by immunoSEQ multiplex PCR, yet TCRdb's version contains in-frame clones alone and is incomplete. This table has over 80,000 clones, roughly 46% appearing once. This clonotype was obtained from a human donor with alopecia areata. The J gene is TRBJ2-1, the V gene TRBV30; 8 nucleotides agree with TRBD1. This sample comprised CD8+ T cells sorted from blood, obtained at week 24, from a patient treated with tofacitinib. In DNA form, the CDR3 reads TGTGCCTGGACGGACGCAGGGGGCTTAGATGAGCAGTTCTTC. It is translated as CAWTDAGGLDEQFF.